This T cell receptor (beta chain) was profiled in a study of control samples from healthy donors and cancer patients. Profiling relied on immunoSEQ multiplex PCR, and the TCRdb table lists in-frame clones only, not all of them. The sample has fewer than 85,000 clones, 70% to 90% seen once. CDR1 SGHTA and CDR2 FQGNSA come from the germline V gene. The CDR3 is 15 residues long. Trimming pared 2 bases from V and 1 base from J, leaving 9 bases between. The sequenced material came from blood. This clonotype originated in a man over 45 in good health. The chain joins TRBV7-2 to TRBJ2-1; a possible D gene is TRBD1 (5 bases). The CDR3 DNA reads TGTGCCAGCAGCTTAAGTCGACAGTCCTACAATGAGCAGTTCTTC. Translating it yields CASSLSRQSYNEQFF.